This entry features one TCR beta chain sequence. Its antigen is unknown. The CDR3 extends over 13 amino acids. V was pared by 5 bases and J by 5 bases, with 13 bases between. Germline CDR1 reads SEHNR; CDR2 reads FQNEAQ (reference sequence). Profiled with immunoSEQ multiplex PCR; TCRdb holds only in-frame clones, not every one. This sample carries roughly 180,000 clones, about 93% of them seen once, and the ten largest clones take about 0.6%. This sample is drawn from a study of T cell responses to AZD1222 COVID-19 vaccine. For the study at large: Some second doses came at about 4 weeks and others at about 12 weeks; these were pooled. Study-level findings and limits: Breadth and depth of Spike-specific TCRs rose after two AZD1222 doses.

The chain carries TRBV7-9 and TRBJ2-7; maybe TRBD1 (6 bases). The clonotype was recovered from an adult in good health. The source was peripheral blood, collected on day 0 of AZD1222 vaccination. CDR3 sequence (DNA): TGTGCCAGCAGCCGATATACAGGGAACGAGCAGTACTTC. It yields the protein CASSRYTGNEQYF.